Listed below are T cell receptor beta chains from one sample, sequenced in a study of blood T cell repertoires in COVID-19. Profiling relied on immunoSEQ multiplex PCR, and the TCRdb table lists in-frame clones only, not all of them. This sample yields 150,000 to 190,000 clones, of which 70% to 90% are seen a single time; 2% to 3% belongs to the top ten. Specimen: peripheral blood. The receptors here all came from a woman between 65 and 79 years old with acute or convalescent COVID-19. Each CDR3 is given with its conserved first and last residue. Fields, in order: D gene, clone size, J gene, V gene, CDR3 DNA, CDR3 protein. A D gene is named only where the DNA matches it firmly. Some rows mark clone size as missing; the rest say once, few, many or name a class of expanded clone.

TRBD1,-,TRBJ2-2,TRBV7-9,TGTGCCAGCAGCCGGGGACAGGGGGCATGGACCGGGGAGCTGTTTTTT,CASSRGQGAWTGELFF
TRBD1,once,TRBJ1-6,TRBV6-2/TRBV6-3,TGTGCCAGCAGCCCCGACAGGGCCTTCTATAATTCACCCCTCCACTTT,CASSPDRAFYNSPLHF
-,-,TRBJ1-1,TRBV14,TGTGCCAGCAGCCAAGATGGAAGGGGGTGGAAACGGAACACTGAAGCTTTCTTT,CASSQDGRGWKRNTEAFF
-,-,TRBJ2-1,TRBV6-5,TGTGCCTGCTCCAGGGTTTCCTACAATGAGCAGTTCTTC,CACSRVSYNEQFF
-,-,TRBJ1-6,TRBV7-2,TGTGCCAGCAGTCTATCAATGACAGGTTTCTCTTCACCCCTCCACTTT,CASSLSMTGFSSPLHF
TRBD1,once,TRBJ1-6,TRBV5-6,TGTGCCAGCAGCTTCGGGACAGAGGGTTCACCCCTCCACTTT,CASSFGTEGSPLHF
TRBD2,-,TRBJ2-5,TRBV11-2,TGTGCCAGCGGTCCTAGCGGGGGCCCAGCTCTGTACTTC,CASGPSGGPALYF
-,-,TRBJ1-1,TRBV28,TGTGCCAGCAGCCCCCACATGAACACTGAAGCTTTCTTT,CASSPHMNTEAFF
TRBD2,-,TRBJ2-2,TRBV20-1,TGCAGTGCTAGTCCCCTACGGGGGGGGCCATACACCGGGGAGCTGTTTTTT,CSASPLRGGPYTGELFF
-,-,TRBJ2-2,TRBV4-1,TGCGCCAGCAGCCAAACCTACTTAACGAACACCGGGGAGCTGTTTTTT,CASSQTYLTNTGELFF
-,-,TRBJ2-5,TRBV6-2/TRBV6-3,TGTGCCAGCAGCAGAAATAGGGGGACAAACATTCAAGAGACCCAGTACTTC,CASSRNRGTNIQETQYF
TRBD1,-,TRBJ2-5,TRBV11-2,TGTGCCAGCAGCTCGGACAGGTCAACTACGTACTTC,CASSSDRSTTYF
-,-,TRBJ1-3,TRBV19,TGTGCCAGTAGTATGAACAGCAACTCTGGAAACACCATATATTTT,CASSMNSNSGNTIYF
TRBD2,-,TRBJ2-2,TRBV27,TGTGCCAGCAGATTAAGTGGGACTAGCGATACCGGGGAGCTGTTTTTT,CASRLSGTSDTGELFF
-,-,TRBJ2-1,TRBV4-1,TGCGCCAGCAGACCTGACAGGCCAGATGAGCAGTTCTTC,CASRPDRPDEQFF
-,few,TRBJ1-4,TRBV18,TGTGCCAGCTCGCCAAAGGTTTCAGGACAAGTAAATGAAAAACTGTTTTTT,CASSPKVSGQVNEKLFF
-,-,TRBJ2-7,TRBV30,TGTGCCTGGAGTGTAGGACAGAACTACGAGCAGTACTTC,CAWSVGQNYEQYF
-,-,TRBJ1-2,TRBV19,TGTGCCAGTAGTATAGGCAGAGGTTTCGTTCAACCTAACTATGGCTACACCTTC,CASSIGRGFVQPNYGYTF
TRBD1,-,TRBJ1-6,TRBV7-2,TGTGCCAGCAATCCCGGGACAGTTAATTCACCCCTCCACTTT,CASNPGTVNSPLHF
-,-,TRBJ1-1,TRBV2,TGTGCCAGCAGACCGACAGGGAACACTGAAGCTTTCTTT,CASRPTGNTEAFF
-,-,TRBJ1-1,TRBV10-2,TGCGCCAGCAGTGAGTCGTATGCGGGGGTGGCTTTCTTT,CASSESYAGVAFF
-,-,TRBJ1-5,TRBV5-6,TGTGCCAGCAGCTTGTCTCCGGGAAATCAGCCCCAGCATTTT,CASSLSPGNQPQHF
TRBD1,once,TRBJ1-1,TRBV28,TGTGCCAGCAGTGGTGGGGGGACAGGGGTCACTGAAGCTTTCTTT,CASSGGGTGVTEAFF
TRBD1,few,TRBJ2-5,TRBV7-9,TGTGCCAGCAGCCAGATTAGGACAGGGGAGACCCAGTACTTC,CASSQIRTGETQYF
TRBD1,-,TRBJ2-5,TRBV7-3,TGTGCCAGCAGCTACGGACAGGGGCCGAGAGAGACCCAGTACTTC,CASSYGQGPRETQYF
TRBD2,-,TRBJ2-1,TRBV4-3,TGCGCCAGCAGCCAAGATCTCATAGCGGGGGCGAGCTCCTACAATGAGCAGTTCTTC,CASSQDLIAGASSYNEQFF
-,-,TRBJ1-2,TRBV27,TGTGCCAGCAGATTACTAGCCACCGACCAGGGCTACACCTTC,CASRLLATDQGYTF
TRBD2,-,TRBJ2-1,TRBV7-3,TGTGCCAGCAGCCCCGTAGGGAGCGGGGGGGGTAATGAGCAGTTCTTC,CASSPVGSGGGNEQFF
TRBD2,-,TRBJ2-7,TRBV30,TGTGCCTGGAATAGACTAGCGGGGGAGGACGAGCAGTACTTC,CAWNRLAGEDEQYF
-,once,TRBJ2-2,TRBV5-1,TGCGCCAGCAGCTTGGCCGCCGGGGACACCGGGGAGCTGTTTTTT,CASSLAAGDTGELFF
-,-,TRBJ2-1,TRBV7-2,TGTGCCAGCAGTCTCACAGGGCTCCATGAGCAGTTCTTC,CASSLTGLHEQFF
TRBD1,-,TRBJ1-5,TRBV5-6,TGTGCCAGCAGCTTGGGGACAGGGGTCAGGAATCAGCCCCAGCATTTT,CASSLGTGVRNQPQHF
-,-,TRBJ2-1,TRBV5-1,TGCGCCAGCAGCTTGGTGTACTCCTACAATGAGCAGTTCTTC,CASSLVYSYNEQFF
-,-,TRBJ1-4,TRBV3-1/TRBV3-2,TGTGCCAGCAGCGACCAGGGCTGGGGGCGGGAAAAACTGTTTTTT,CASSDQGWGREKLFF
TRBD2,-,TRBJ2-1,TRBV25-1,TGTGCCAGCAGTGAATCTCTTGGACTAGCGGGGAATGATGAGCAGTTCTTC,CASSESLGLAGNDEQFF
-,-,TRBJ2-1,TRBV7-3,TGTGCCAGCAGCTTAAGGGCCGGCGGGGAGTACAATGAGCAGTTCTTC,CASSLRAGGEYNEQFF